This T cell receptor (beta chain) was profiled in a study of shared T cell receptors in the human thymus. Measured with immunoSEQ multiplex PCR; TCRdb has only the in-frame clones, and not every one. The table has hundreds of thousands of clones, around 87% seen once. The CDR3 consists of 16 residues. Looked up from germline, CDR1 is GTSNPN and CDR2 is SVGIG (reference sequence). Losses at the gene ends were 5 bases for V and 7 bases for J; bases not matched to a gene: 18. The same sample was also used in a study of human thymus T cells. This second study notes: Among thymic and blood repertoires, usage of V and J genes appeared biased.

The sequenced sample was thymocytes. The gene calls are TRBV30 and TRBJ2-7, with 9 nucleotides matching TRBD2. This TCR was sampled from a boy younger than two with a congenital heart defect. CDR3 in amino acids: CAWGYEGSGRTWEQYF. In nucleotides, the CDR3 is TGTGCCTGGGGGTATGAGGGTAGCGGGAGAACGTGGGAGCAGTACTTC.